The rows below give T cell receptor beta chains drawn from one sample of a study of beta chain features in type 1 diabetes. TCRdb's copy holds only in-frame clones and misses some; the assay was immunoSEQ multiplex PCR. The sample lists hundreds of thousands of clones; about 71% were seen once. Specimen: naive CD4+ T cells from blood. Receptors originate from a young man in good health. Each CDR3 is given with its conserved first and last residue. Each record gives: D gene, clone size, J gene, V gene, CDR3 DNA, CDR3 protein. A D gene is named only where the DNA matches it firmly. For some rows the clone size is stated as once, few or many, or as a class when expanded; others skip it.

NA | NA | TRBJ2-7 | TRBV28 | TGTGCCAGCACCTCCGGGACACTCTACGAGCAGTACTTC | CASTSGTLYEQYF
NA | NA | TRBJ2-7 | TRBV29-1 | TGCAGCGTTGCAATCAGAAGCTACGAGCAGTACTTC | CSVAIRSYEQYF
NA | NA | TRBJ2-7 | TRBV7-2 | TGTGCCAGCAGCTTAGCGGGAGGTCCCGACTCCTACGAGCAGTACTTC | CASSLAGGPDSYEQYF
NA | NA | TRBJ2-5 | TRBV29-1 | TGCAGCGTTGAAAATCGGCAGGCGAGGGAGACCCAGTACTTC | CSVENRQARETQYF
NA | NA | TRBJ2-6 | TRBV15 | TGTGCCACCAGCAGAGAAATCCCAGGGGCAGCTGGGGCCAACGTCCTGACTTTC | CATSREIPGAAGANVLTF
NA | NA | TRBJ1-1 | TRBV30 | TGTGCCTGGAGTGTAGGTATGGGGACTGAAGCTTTCTTT | CAWSVGMGTEAFF
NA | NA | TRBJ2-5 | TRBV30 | TGTGCCTGGATCCGGATCGGGTCTGTGGAGACCCAGTACTTC | CAWIRIGSVETQYF
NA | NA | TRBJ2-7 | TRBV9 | TGTGCCAGCAGCGTAGCGGCAGGGGTGTCCTACGAGCAGTACTTC | CASSVAAGVSYEQYF
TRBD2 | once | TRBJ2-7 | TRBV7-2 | TGTGCCAGCAGCTCCCTTTTAGGACTAGCGTCCGAGCAGTACTTC | CASSSLLGLASEQYF
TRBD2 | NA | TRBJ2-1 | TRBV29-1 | TGCAGCTTGCGGGGACTAGCGGGAGGAAATGAGCAGTTCTTC | CSLRGLAGGNEQFF
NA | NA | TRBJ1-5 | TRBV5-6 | TGTGCCAGCAGCTTAAAGGATCAGCCCCAGCATTTT | CASSLKDQPQHF
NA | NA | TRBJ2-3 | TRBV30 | TGTGCCTGGAGCCGGGGCACAGATACGCAGTATTTT | CAWSRGTDTQYF
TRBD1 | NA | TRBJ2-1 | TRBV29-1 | TGCACCGCAGGGGGCAGTGCCGACAATGAGCAGTTCTTC | CTAGGSADNEQFF
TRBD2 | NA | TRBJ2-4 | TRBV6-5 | TGTGCCAGCAGGGCCCCGGGGGGAAACATTCAGTACTTC | CASRAPGGNIQYF
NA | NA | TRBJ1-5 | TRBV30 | TGTGCCTGGAGTAGAGAAGGGGAAGATCAGCCCCAGCATTTT | CAWSREGEDQPQHF
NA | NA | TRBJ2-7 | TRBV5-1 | TGCGCCAGCAGCCCGGACGGAATCTCCTACGAGCAGTACTTC | CASSPDGISYEQYF
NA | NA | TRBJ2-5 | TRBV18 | TGTGCCAGCTCACCACAGGTGGGAGAGACCCAGTACTTC | CASSPQVGETQYF
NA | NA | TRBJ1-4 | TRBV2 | TGTGCCAGCAACATCGTACAGCCTAATGAAAAACTGTTTTTT | CASNIVQPNEKLFF
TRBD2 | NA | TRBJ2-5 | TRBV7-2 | TGTGCCAGCAGCTTGACTAGCGTCGTCCAGACCCAGTACTTC | CASSLTSVVQTQYF
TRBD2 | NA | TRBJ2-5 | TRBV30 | TGTGCCTGGAGGCTGAGCGGGGGGGCCCAAACCCAGTACTTC | CAWRLSGGAQTQYF
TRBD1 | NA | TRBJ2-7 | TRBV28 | TGTGCCAGCAGTTTGAGGACAGGGGGCCGTGGGCAGTACTTC | CASSLRTGGRGQYF
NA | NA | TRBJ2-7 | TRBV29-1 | TGCAGCGCGGGACGGACGACCTACGAGCAGTACTTC | CSAGRTTYEQYF
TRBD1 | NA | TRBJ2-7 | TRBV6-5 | TGTGCCAGCGGCAAGACCGGGACAGGGTATTACGAGCAGTACTTC | CASGKTGTGYYEQYF
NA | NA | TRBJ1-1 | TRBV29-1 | TGCAGCGTTAAGAATCCGAACACTGAAGCTTTCTTT | CSVKNPNTEAFF
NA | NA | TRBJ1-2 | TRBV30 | TGTGCCTGGAGTGGAGTAGGTGGCTACACCTTC | CAWSGVGGYTF
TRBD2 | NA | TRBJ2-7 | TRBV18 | TGTGCCAGCTCACCGGGGGGGAGCTACGAGCAGTACTTC | CASSPGGSYEQYF
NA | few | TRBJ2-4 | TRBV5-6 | TGTGCCAGCAGCAAACGGGTTCACGAAAACATTCAGTACTTC | CASSKRVHENIQYF
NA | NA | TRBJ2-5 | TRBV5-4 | TGTGCCAGCAGCTTTGGTTACTGGGAGACCCAGTACTTC | CASSFGYWETQYF
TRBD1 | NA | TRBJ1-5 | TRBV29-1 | TGCAGCGTTGAAGATGGGGCCAGGGGGCGCCGGGGCAATCAGCCCCAGCATTTT | CSVEDGARGRRGNQPQHF
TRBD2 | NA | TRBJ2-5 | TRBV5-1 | TGCGCCAGCAGCCCGGCGGGACTAGCGGGACAAGAGACCCAGTACTTC | CASSPAGLAGQETQYF
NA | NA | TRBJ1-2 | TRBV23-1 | TGCGCCAGCAGTCTTCCGGGAAACTATGGCTACACCTTC | CASSLPGNYGYTF
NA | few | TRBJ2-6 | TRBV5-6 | TGTGCCAGCAGCGATGGGGCCAACGTCCTGACTTTC | CASSDGANVLTF
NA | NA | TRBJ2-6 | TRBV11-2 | TGTGCCAGCAGCTTAGGGGGTTCTGGGGCCAACGTCCTGACTTTC | CASSLGGSGANVLTF
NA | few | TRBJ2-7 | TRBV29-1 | TGCAGCGTATCGACAGTTGCCTACGAGCAGTACTTC | CSVSTVAYEQYF
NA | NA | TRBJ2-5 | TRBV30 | TGTGCCTGGAGTGGGGGACGTGGGGAGACCCAGTACTTC | CAWSGGRGETQYF
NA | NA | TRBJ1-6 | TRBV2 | TGTGCCAGCAGTGAAGAGCGGGAGGTTGGTTCACCCCTCCACTTT | CASSEEREVGSPLHF
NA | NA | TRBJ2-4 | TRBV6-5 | TGTGCCAGCAGTTCGGGCGGAGTTATAAACATTCAGTACTTC | CASSSGGVINIQYF
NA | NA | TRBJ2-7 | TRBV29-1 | TGCAGCGTTGAAGGGAGGGTTGAGGGGAAGAGGGAGCAGTACTTC | CSVEGRVEGKREQYF
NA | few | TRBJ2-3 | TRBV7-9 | TGTGCCAGCAAGACAGATACGCAGTATTTT | CASKTDTQYF
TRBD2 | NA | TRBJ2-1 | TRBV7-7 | TGTGCCAGCAGCTTCGGGACTAGCGGGTTGGATGAGCAGTTCTTC | CASSFGTSGLDEQFF
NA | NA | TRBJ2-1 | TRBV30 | TGTGCCTGGAGTCCCACATCCCCCTACAATGAGCAGTTCTTC | CAWSPTSPYNEQFF
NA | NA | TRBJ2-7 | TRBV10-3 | TGTGCCATCAGTGCGAACTACGAGCAGTACTTC | CAISANYEQYF
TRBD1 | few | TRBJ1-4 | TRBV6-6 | TGTGCCAGCAGTCCAGGGAGGGGACAGGGGAGGGAAAAACTGTTTTTT | CASSPGRGQGREKLFF
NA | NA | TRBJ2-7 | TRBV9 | TGTGCCAGCAGCGTTTCAGCGGGTTTCTCCTACGAGCAGTACTTC | CASSVSAGFSYEQYF
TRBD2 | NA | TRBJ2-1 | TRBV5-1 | TGCGCCAGCAGCTGGACTAGCGGGGGAGGAAAACACAATGAGCAGTTCTTC | CASSWTSGGGKHNEQFF
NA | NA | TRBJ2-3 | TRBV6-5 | TGTGCCAGCAGTTCGATCCCGACTCTGCCAGATACGCAGTATTTT | CASSSIPTLPDTQYF
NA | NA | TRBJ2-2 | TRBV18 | TGTGCCAGCTCACTGGGGAACACCGGGGAGCTGTTTTTT | CASSLGNTGELFF
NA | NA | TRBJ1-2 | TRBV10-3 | TGTGCCATCAGTACGGACAGTGACTATGGCTACACCTTC | CAISTDSDYGYTF
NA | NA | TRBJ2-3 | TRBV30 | TGTGCCTGGAGTTTAGAGCGGAACACAGATACGCAGTATTTT | CAWSLERNTDTQYF
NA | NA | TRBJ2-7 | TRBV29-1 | TGCAGCGCCCAGGGGGGCGGACGCACCTACTTC | CSAQGGGRTYF
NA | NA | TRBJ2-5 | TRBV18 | TGTGCCAGCTCACGAGAAGAGACCCAGTACTTC | CASSREETQYF
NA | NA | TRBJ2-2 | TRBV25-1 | TGTGCCAGCAGTGACCTAGTGGTCGGGGAGCTGTTTTTT | CASSDLVVGELFF
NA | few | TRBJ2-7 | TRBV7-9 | TGTGCCAGCAGCTTAACAGGGAACTCCTACGAGCAGTACTTC | CASSLTGNSYEQYF
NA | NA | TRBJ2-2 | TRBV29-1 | TGCAGCGTCGACGGGAGTCCTTCATCCGGGGAGCTGTTTTTT | CSVDGSPSSGELFF